Listed below are T cell receptor beta chains from one sample, sequenced in a study of neurological immune-mediated disorders. Using its own MiXCR run on the 5' RACE reads, TCRdb lists one record per CDR3 protein. In the table there are 55,000 to 85,000 distinct CDR3 sequences, approximately 3.4% of which are singletons. Sequencing used PBMCs. These receptors came from a woman aged 45-60 years with multiple sclerosis. Each CDR3 is given with its conserved first and last residue. The D gene is left open where the match is weak. Clone sizes are given selectively: once, few, many, or a class where the clone is expanded.

v_gene	j_gene	abundance	d_gene	CDR3nt	CDR3aa
TRBV18	TRBJ2-1	many	-	TGTGCCAGCTCACCGAGGAGTGGGAGTGCCTACAATGAGCAGTTCTTC	CASSPRSGSAYNEQFF
TRBV3-1	TRBJ1-1	many	-	TGTGCCAGCAGCCGAGAGACAGGGAACACTGAAGCTTTCTTT	CASSRETGNTEAFF
TRBV4-1	TRBJ1-2	many	TRBD1	TGCGCCAGCAGCCAAGATCCCCTAGACAGGGCCCAATTTTATGGCTACACCTTC	CASSQDPLDRAQFYGYTF
TRBV11-3	TRBJ2-5	many	-	TGTGCCAGCAGCATGAGAGGATCATTGGAAGAGACCCAGTACTTC	CASSMRGSLEETQYF
TRBV20-1	TRBJ2-1	many	-	TGCAGTGCTAGAGGCTTTAGAAGCGTAGGCTCCTACAATGAGCAGTTCTTC	CSARGFRSVGSYNEQFF
TRBV5-1	TRBJ2-3	many	TRBD2	TGCGCCAGCAGCCCGGGAGGGGCGTTGTCAGATACGCAGTATTTT	CASSPGGALSDTQYF
TRBV14	TRBJ2-5	many	TRBD1	TGTGCCAGCAGCCCTTACAGGGGAATGCCAGAGACCCAGTACTTC	CASSPYRGMPETQYF
TRBV7-2	TRBJ2-7	many	TRBD2	TGTGCCAGCAATCTAGGGGGTGCGGGAGGGCCAACGCAGTACTTC	CASNLGGAGGPTQYF
TRBV12-3/TRBV12-4	TRBJ1-5	many	TRBD1	TGTGCCAGCAGTGCCGGGACAGGGGGGAGGGGGAATCAGCCCCAGCATTTT	CASSAGTGGRGNQPQHF
TRBV29-1	TRBJ2-2	many	-	TGCAGCGTTGCCAGTGCGAACACCGGGGAGCTGTTTTTT	CSVASANTGELFF
TRBV12-3/TRBV12-4	TRBJ1-5	many	TRBD1	TGTGCCAGCAGTCTCGGACAGGGACGACAGCCCCAGCATTTT	CASSLGQGRQPQHF
TRBV20-1	TRBJ1-1	many	-	TGCAGTGCTAGAAAGAAGAAGGTCACTGAAGCTTTCTTT	CSARKKKVTEAFF
TRBV28	TRBJ2-7	many	-	TGTGCCAGCAGTCCAACCAACGGACGGAGCTACGAGCAGTACTTC	CASSPTNGRSYEQYF
TRBV5-1	TRBJ2-2	many	TRBD1	TGCGCCAGCAGCCCAACCCACAGACAGGGGCTCGGGGAGCTGTTTTTT	CASSPTHRQGLGELFF
TRBV27	TRBJ1-2	many	-	TGTGCCAGCAGTTTAAGCCCGGACCATGGCTACACCTTC	CASSLSPDHGYTF
TRBV7-9	TRBJ2-1	many	-	TGTGCCAGCAGCTTAGCACTAGAGGGCAATGAGCAGTTCTTC	CASSLALEGNEQFF
TRBV5-1	TRBJ2-5	many	-	TGCGCCAGCAGCCCCGGACGGACCCAAGAGACCCAGTACTTC	CASSPGRTQETQYF
TRBV12-3/TRBV12-4	TRBJ1-2	many	-	TGTGCCAGCAGTTTATCCCCGGGGGCGGACTATGGCTACACCTTC	CASSLSPGADYGYTF
TRBV5-1	TRBJ1-6	many	-	TGCGCCAGCAGCAGAAACAGGGAACTGGGTTCACCCCTCCACTTT	CASSRNRELGSPLHF
TRBV7-2	TRBJ2-1	many	-	TGTGCCAGCAGCTTACGGCGCCGATCAGGGCGCAATGAGCAGTTCTTC	CASSLRRRSGRNEQFF
TRBV29-1	TRBJ2-1	many	-	TGCAGCGTTGAATCGGTTTCCTACAATGAGCAGTTCTTC	CSVESVSYNEQFF
TRBV7-8	TRBJ2-3	many	-	TGTGCCAGCAGCTTAGCCCCGGACAGCCGCACAGATACGCAGTATTTT	CASSLAPDSRTDTQYF
TRBV7-9	TRBJ2-5	many	TRBD1	TGTGCCAGCAGCAAACGGGGGACAGGCTATCTCCAAGAGACCCAGTACTTC	CASSKRGTGYLQETQYF
TRBV5-1	TRBJ2-1	many	-	TGCGCCAGCAGCTTGGAACTCAGCTCCTACAATGAGCAGTTCTTC	CASSLELSSYNEQFF
TRBV7-9	TRBJ1-1	many	-	TGTGCCAGCATGATCAGGGGGAACACTGAAGCTTTCTTT	CASMIRGNTEAFF
TRBV5-5	TRBJ2-2	many	-	TGTGCGACCAGCAGGGAGAACACCGGGGAGCTGTTTTTT	CATSRENTGELFF
TRBV25-1	TRBJ1-4	many	-	TGTGCCAGCAGGACGGGGGAGGGGGGGGAAAAACTGTTTTTT	CASRTGEGGEKLFF
TRBV12-3/TRBV12-4	TRBJ2-2	many	TRBD2	TGTGCCAGCGTTATCACTAGCGGGGGCCTGAACACCGGGGAGCTGTTTTTT	CASVITSGGLNTGELFF
TRBV5-1	TRBJ1-5	many	-	TGCGCCAGCTCCTTGGACGGAACCAATCAGCCCCAGCATTTT	CASSLDGTNQPQHF
TRBV4-2	TRBJ2-1	many	TRBD2	TGTGCCAGCAGCCACTTACTAGCGGCGGGCAATGAGCAGTTCTTC	CASSHLLAAGNEQFF
TRBV5-1	TRBJ1-5	-	-	TGCGCCAGCAGCTTGCGGCCAGGGGAGGATAAGACCCAGAATTTT	CASSLRPGEDKTQNF
TRBV6-5	TRBJ2-1	many	TRBD2	TGTGCCAGCAGTTGGACTAGCAATGAGCAGTTCTTC	CASSWTSNEQFF
TRBV7-2	TRBJ1-4	many	-	TGTGCCAGCAGCCCCATGAATTCAGGAAAAAAGCTGTTTTTT	CASSPMNSGKKLFF